The sequence of this T cell receptor beta chain was determined in a study of CD8 T cells in Susac syndrome. Random hexamers were used to reverse transcribe an amount of roughly 0.45 to 1 ug RNA. MiXCR was run by TCRdb on the immunoSEQ multiplex PCR reads, yielding one entry per CDR3 protein. The table lists approximately 110,000 distinct CDR3 sequences, approximately 95% of them singletons. The CDR3 length is 13 residues. The sequence was obtained from a human donor with multiple sclerosis. The specimen was CD8+ T cells from PBMCs. The chain joins TRBV21-1 to TRBJ2-1; TRBD1 is taken as the D call from the table, unchecked against the DNA. TRBV21-1 is a pseudogene locus. The CDR3 coding sequence is TGTGCCAGCAGCAAAACGCGTAGGGGGGAGCAGTTCTTC. This gives the protein CASSKTRRGEQFF.